Listed below are T cell receptor beta chains from one sample, sequenced in a study of T cell changes during pregnancy in multiple sclerosis. Assay used: immunoSEQ multiplex PCR; TCRdb lists only in-frame clones, some missing. The sample holds about 93,000 clones, under 95% seen once. The specimen comprised peripheral blood, sampled before pregnancy. The origin of the receptors is a female donor with multiple sclerosis, enrolled in a pregnancy study. The CDR3 runs from the conserved cysteine through the conserved F or W. A D gene is named only where the DNA matches it firmly. Clone sizes are given selectively: once, few, many, or a class where the clone is expanded.

j_call v_call d_call clone_size cdr3_nt cdr3_aa
TRBJ1-2 TRBV27 TRBD1 once TGTGCCAGCAGCAAACAGGGGGCGGGGGGCTACACCTTC CASSKQGAGGYTF
TRBJ2-7 TRBV7-9 . . TGTGCCAGCAGCTCCTCTGTCCCCGAGCAGTACTTC CASSSSVPEQYF
TRBJ2-1 TRBV7-2 . . TGTGCCAGCAGCTACTATGGGAGTGAGCAGTTCTTC CASSYYGSEQFF
TRBJ2-1 TRBV5-5 TRBD2 . TGTGCCAGCAGCTCGACTAGCGGATTTTACAATGAGCAGTTCTTC CASSSTSGFYNEQFF
TRBJ1-5 TRBV7-6 . . TGTGCCAGCAGCTTAGTACAGTATAGCAATCAGCCCCAGCATTTT CASSLVQYSNQPQHF
TRBJ2-1 TRBV29-1 TRBD2 . TGCAGCGTCTTTGGGACTAGAGCCCACAGCCAGTTCTTC CSVFGTRAHSQFF
TRBJ2-5 TRBV4-2 TRBD2 . TGTGCCAGCAGCCAAGCCCTCCAACTAGCGGGGTGGGAGACCCAGTACTTC CASSQALQLAGWETQYF
TRBJ1-1 TRBV19 . . TGTGCCAGTAGGAGGGAGAACACTGAAGCTTTCTTT CASRRENTEAFF
TRBJ2-5 TRBV5-1 TRBD1 . TGCGCCAGCAGCTTGGATGGCAGGGGGCAAGAGACCCAGTACTTC CASSLDGRGQETQYF
TRBJ1-1 TRBV7-3 . . TGTGCCAGCTCTATGGAGGGGAACACTGAAGCTTTCTTT CASSMEGNTEAFF